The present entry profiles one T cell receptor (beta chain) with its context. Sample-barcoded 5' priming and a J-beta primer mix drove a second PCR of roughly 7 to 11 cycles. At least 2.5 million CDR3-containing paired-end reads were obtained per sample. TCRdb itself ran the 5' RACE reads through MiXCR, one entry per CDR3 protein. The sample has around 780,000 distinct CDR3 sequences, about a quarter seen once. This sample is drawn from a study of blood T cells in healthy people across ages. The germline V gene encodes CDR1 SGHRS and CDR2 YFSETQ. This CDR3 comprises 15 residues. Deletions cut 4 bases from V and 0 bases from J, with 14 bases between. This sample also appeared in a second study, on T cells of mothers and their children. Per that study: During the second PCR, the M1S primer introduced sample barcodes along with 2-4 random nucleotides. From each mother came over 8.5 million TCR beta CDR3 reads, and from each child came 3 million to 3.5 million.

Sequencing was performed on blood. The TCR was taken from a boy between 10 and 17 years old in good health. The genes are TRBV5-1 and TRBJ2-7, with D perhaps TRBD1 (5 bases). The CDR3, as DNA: TGCGCCAGCAGCGTATCAGGGTCGAGCTCCTACGAGCAGTACTTC. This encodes CASSVSGSSSYEQYF. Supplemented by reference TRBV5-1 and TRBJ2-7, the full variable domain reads KAGVTQTPRYLIKTRGQQVTLSCSPISGHRSVSWYQQTPGQGLQFLFEYFSETQRNKGNFPGRFSGRQFSNSRSEMNVSTLELGDSALYLCASSVSGSSSYEQYFGPGTRLTVT.